These 10 T cell receptor beta chains came from one sample sequenced in a study of Ad26.COV2.S vaccination and SARS-CoV-2 variants. The protocol was immunoSEQ multiplex PCR, while the TCRdb copy is restricted to in-frame clones and leaves out a portion. The sample contains a few hundred thousand clones, roughly 88% of which appear only once. Sample treatment: some 19 received Ad26.COV2.S at low or high dose, single or two shots; roughly 5 received placebo; per-sample allocation not given. Samples came from day 63 after the first vaccine or placebo injection. The sample was peripheral blood, taken in a trial of Ad26.COV2.S vaccine versus placebo. The receptors come from a person between 18 and 59 years old who received the Ad26.COV2.S COVID-19 vaccine or a placebo.

About this clone itself: Other DNA sequences in the same sample also yield this CDR3. The V gene is TRBV6-2 or TRBV6-3, the J gene TRBJ1-1; no firm D call. Trimming removed 3 bases at V and 0 bases at J, with 2 bases between. The CDR3 is 12 residues long. From germline, CDR1 is MNHEY and CDR2 SVGEGT. CDR3 DNA: TGTGCCAGCAGTTATCTGAACACTGAAGCTTTCTTT. Protein product: CASSYLNTEAFF.

The V and J genes are TRBV7-9 and TRBJ2-1; TRBD2 matches at 9 bases. In germline, CDR1 is SEHNR, CDR2 FQNEAQ (reference sequence). The CDR3 sequence is 15 residues long. V shed 2 bases, J shed 4 bases, and the junction held 3 bases outside the gene matches. CDR3 nucleotide sequence: TGTGCCAGCAGCTTATATAGCGGGAGTTACAATGAGCAGTTCTTC. It yields the protein CASSLYSGSYNEQFF.

The CDR3 here is CASRGTGSDTQYF. In nucleotides, the CDR3 is TGTGCCAGCAGAGGGACAGGGTCCGATACGCAGTATTTT. This chain joins TRBV28 and TRBJ2-3; 9 bases match TRBD1. This CDR3 contains 13 residues. Looked up from germline, CDR1 is MDHEN and CDR2 is SYDVKM. Germline trimming cut 6 bases from V and 6 bases from J; bases unmatched to any gene: 4.

About this clone: This CDR3 fails to terminate in the conserved phenylalanine or tryptophan, so it likely reflects a read error. The limits of the CDR3 on the DNA are not certain, so only TCRdb's listed CDR3 is given. This chain uses TRBV6-6 with TRBJ1-2. Counting both end residues, the CDR3 totals 12 amino acids. Germline lookup yields CDR1 MNHNY and CDR2 SVGAGI (reference sequence). CDR3 protein: CASSYQDGPPTL.

The genes are TRBV24-1 and TRBJ2-2; TRBD1 matches 7 bases. V was clipped by 8 bases and J by 2 bases; unmatched bases: 10. Germline CDR1 KGHDR, CDR2 SFDVKD. The CDR3 is 16 amino acids. CDR3 DNA: TGTGCCACCACCTTTACAGGGGCCACAAACACCGGGGAGCTGTTTTTT. It specifies CATTFTGATNTGELFF.

The chain has TRBV30 and TRBJ2-1; D is unresolved. The CDR3 has 12 residues. Germline-derived CDR1 and CDR2 are GTSNPN and SVGIG (reference sequence). V gave up 0 bases and J gave up 7 bases, with 7 bases separating them. DNA of the CDR3: TGTGCCTGGAGTGTTGCCGGGAATGAGCAGTTCTTC. It yields the protein CAWSVAGNEQFF.

This clone was counted a single time. The chain combines TRBV2 with TRBJ2-7; TRBD1 is a possible D gene (7 bases). This CDR3 spans 14 amino acids. Trimming shortened V by 6 bases and J by 2 bases, and 14 bases separated the two germline ends. From germline, CDR1 is SNHLY and CDR2 FYNNEI. The CDR3 here is CASSRGERAYEQYF. CDR3 nucleotide sequence: TGTGCCAGCAGCAGGGGGGAGAGGGCCTACGAGCAGTACTTC.

The V and J genes are TRBV7-2 and TRBJ2-2; 8 bases align to TRBD1. This CDR3 is built from 16 residues. The germline V gene has CDR1 SGHTA and CDR2 FQGNSA. The trim removed 5 bases at V and 1 base at J, leaving 6 bases unmatched. The CDR3 sequence: CASSPRQGRNTGELFF. DNA for the CDR3: TGTGCCAGCAGCCCACGACAGGGGCGGAACACCGGGGAGCTGTTTTTT.

The genes are TRBV4-3 and TRBJ1-6; no reliable D call. Trimming removed 0 bases from V and 4 bases from J, with 7 bases in between. The CDR3 is 15 residues long. Germline V lookup: CDR1 LGHNA, CDR2 YSLEER. DNA for the CDR3: TGCGCCAGCAGCCAAGAGGAGGAGTATAATTCACCCCTCCACTTT. This encodes CASSQEEEYNSPLHF.

The V gene is TRBV29-1, the J gene TRBJ2-1, with 7 positions matching TRBD1. Germline V gene sequence: CDR1 SQVTM, CDR2 ANQGSEA. CDR3 size: 14 residues. Germline trimming cut 7 bases from V and 10 bases from J; bases unmatched to any gene: 16. Written as DNA, the CDR3 is TGCAGCGCCCCCCGGGACAGTATTTTCCGAGAGCAGTTCTTC. Residues: CSAPRDSIFREQFF.